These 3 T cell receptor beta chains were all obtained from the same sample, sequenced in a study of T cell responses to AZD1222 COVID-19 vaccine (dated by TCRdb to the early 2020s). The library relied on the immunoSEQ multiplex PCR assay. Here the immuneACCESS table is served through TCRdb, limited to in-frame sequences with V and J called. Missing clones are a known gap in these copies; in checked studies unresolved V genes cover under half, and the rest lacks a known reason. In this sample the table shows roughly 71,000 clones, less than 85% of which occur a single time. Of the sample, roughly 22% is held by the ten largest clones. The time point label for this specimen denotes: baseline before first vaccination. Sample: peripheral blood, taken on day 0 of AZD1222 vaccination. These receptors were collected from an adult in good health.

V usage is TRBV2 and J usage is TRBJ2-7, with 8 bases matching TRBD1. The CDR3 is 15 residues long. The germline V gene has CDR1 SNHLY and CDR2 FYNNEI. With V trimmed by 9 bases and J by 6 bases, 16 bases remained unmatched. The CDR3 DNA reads TGTGCCAGAGACAATCCGGGACAGGCCCCAGGCGAGCAGTACTTC. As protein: CARDNPGQAPGEQYF.

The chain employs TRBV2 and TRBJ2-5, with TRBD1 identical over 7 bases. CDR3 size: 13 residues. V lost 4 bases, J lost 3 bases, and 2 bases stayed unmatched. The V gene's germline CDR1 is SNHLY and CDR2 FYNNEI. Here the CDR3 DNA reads TGTGCCAGCAGTGGGGGGACAGAAGAGACCCAGTACTTC. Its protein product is CASSGGTEETQYF. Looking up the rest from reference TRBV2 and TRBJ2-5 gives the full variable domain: EPEVTQTPSHQVTQMGQEVILRCVPISNHLYFYWYRQILGQKVEFLVSFYNNEISEKSEIFDDQFSVERPDGSNFTLKIRSTKLEDSAMYFCASSGGTEETQYFGPGTRLLVL.

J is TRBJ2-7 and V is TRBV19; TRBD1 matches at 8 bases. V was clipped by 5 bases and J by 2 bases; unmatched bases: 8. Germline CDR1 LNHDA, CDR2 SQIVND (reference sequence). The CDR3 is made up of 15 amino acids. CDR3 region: CASSQPGQAPYEQYF. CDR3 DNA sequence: TGTGCCAGTAGTCAGCCGGGACAGGCCCCCTACGAGCAGTACTTC.